Below, 28 T cell receptor beta chains from the same sample are listed, as sequenced in a study of T cells in Graves' hyperthyroidism and ophthalmopathy. Researchers amplified the TCR beta CDR3 regions from RNA transcripts. RT-PCR in the first round (using the HTBI primer set) targeted the TCR CDR3. TCRdb re-derived calls from the multiplex PCR reads in MiXCR, one entry per CDR3 protein. The sample contains under 550,000 distinct CDR3 sequences, about 20% of which appear only once. Source material: blood. The receptor source for this set is a man between 35 and 55 years old with Graves' ophthalmopathy.

The V and J genes are TRBV6-5 and TRBJ1-1, with TRBD1 identical over 8 bases. The CDR3 is made up of 14 amino acids. The V gene end was trimmed by 1 base and the J gene end by 4 bases; junction bases not matched to a gene: 2. CDR1 MNHEY and CDR2 SVGAGI come from the germline V gene. The CDR3 spells CASSYFDRGTEAFF. Written as DNA, the CDR3 is TGTGCCAGCAGTTACTTCGACAGGGGCACTGAAGCTTTCTTT.

This clonotype was picked up a small number of times. V and J are TRBV27 and TRBJ2-5, with 7 bases fitting TRBD2. With V trimmed by 2 bases and J by 7 bases, 7 bases remained unmatched. The CDR3 runs 14 residues. CDR1 and CDR2 from the germline V gene are MNHEY and SMNVEV (reference sequence). The CDR3 loop reads CASSLRAGRGTQYF. CDR3 nucleotide sequence: TGTGCCAGCAGTTTAAGGGCGGGGAGGGGGACCCAGTACTTC.

There are many counts of this clonotype. The rearrangement joins TRBV20-1 to TRBJ2-3; maybe TRBD1 (6 bases). The CDR3 sequence is 16 residues long. CDR1 and CDR2 (germline): DFQATT, SNEGSKA (reference sequence). V lost 2 bases and J lost 1, with 16 bases in between. CDR3 in amino acids: CSARQGRGVGTDTQYF. The CDR3 DNA reads TGCAGTGCTAGACAGGGCAGGGGCGTAGGCACAGATACGCAGTATTTT.

The chain links TRBV20-1 to TRBJ2-5; 10 bases fit TRBD1. This CDR3 contains 17 residues. The V gene end was trimmed by 1 base and the J gene end by 1 base; junction bases not matched to a gene: 9. Germline values: CDR1 DFQATT, CDR2 SNEGSKA (reference sequence). CDR3 nucleotides: TGCAGTGCTAGAGTTAATAAGGGACAGGGGCGCCAAGAGACCCAGTACTTC. Its protein is CSARVNKGQGRQETQYF.

This clonotype occurred many times. The V call is TRBV20-1, the J call TRBJ2-5; 8 nucleotides align to TRBD2. The CDR3 loop spans 13 amino acids. Germline loops: CDR1 DFQATT, CDR2 SNEGSKA (reference sequence). The junction had 3 bases not matched to a gene; V was cut back by 3 bases and J by 3 bases. CDR3 sequence (DNA): TGCAGTGCTAGGCGGGGGGTAGAAGAGACCCAGTACTTC. This codes for CSARRGVEETQYF.

This clonotype was counted only a few times. The chain employs TRBV27 and TRBJ1-2; tentative D call: TRBD1 (5 bases). The CDR3 extends over 17 amino acids. Germline-derived CDR1 and CDR2 are MNHEY and SMNVEV (reference sequence). Trimming stripped 0 bases from V and 4 bases from J, with 18 bases between. The CDR3 nucleotides are TGTGCCAGCAGTTTATCCGGAGCCGGGACGGTAGTCTATGGCTACACCTTC. The encoded protein is CASSLSGAGTVVYGYTF.

In this sample, this clonotype turned up many times. The chain joins TRBV12-3 or TRBV12-4 to TRBJ1-2, with no clear D. This CDR3 has 11 amino acids. Trimming stripped 7 bases from V and 7 bases from J, with 10 bases between. CDR3: CASTIGFGYTF. DNA of the CDR3: TGTGCCAGCACAATAGGGTTTGGCTACACCTTC.

This clonotype was detected only a few times. The chain links TRBV5-1 to TRBJ2-3; D ambiguous. From germline, CDR1 is SGHRS and CDR2 YFSETQ. This CDR3 has 13 residues. V was clipped by 0 bases and J by 6 bases, with 8 bases between them. Here the CDR3 reads CASSLGIQDTQYF. The CDR3 nucleotides read TGCGCCAGCAGCTTGGGGATTCAGGATACGCAGTATTTT.

This chain joins TRBV5-6 and TRBJ2-7; a weak D match, TRBD2 (6 bases). V was cut by 6 bases and J by 0 bases, with 13 bases left in between. Germline-derived CDR1 and CDR2 are SGHDT and YYEEEE. This CDR3 has 14 residues. Here the CDR3 reads CASTQAGRSYEQYF. Here the CDR3 DNA reads TGTGCCAGCACCCAAGCGGGTCGCTCCTACGAGCAGTACTTC.

There are a few counts of this clonotype. V usage is TRBV20-1 and J usage is TRBJ1-5; 9 nucleotides agree with TRBD1. Germline values: CDR1 DFQATT, CDR2 SNEGSKA (reference sequence). Trimming removed 5 bases from V and 3 bases from J; junction bases left unmatched: 14. CDR3 length: 17 residues. The CDR3 sequence is CSAGTGNPGGDNQPQHF. The CDR3 bases are TGCAGTGCTGGGACAGGGAATCCCGGTGGGGACAATCAGCCCCAGCATTTT.

This chain joins TRBV5-6 and TRBJ2-1; D perhaps matches TRBD2 (5 bases). This CDR3 spans 15 amino acids. V lost 4 bases and J lost 1, with 12 bases in between. Germline assignment: CDR1 SGHDT and CDR2 YYEEEE. The CDR3 reads CASSVYGVSYNEQFF. CDR3 DNA sequence: TGTGCCAGCAGCGTGTACGGGGTGTCCTACAATGAGCAGTTCTTC. The full variable domain, its missing parts supplied by reference TRBV5-6 and TRBJ2-1, is DAGVTQSPTHLIKTRGQQVTLRCSPKSGHDTVSWYQQALGQGPQFIFQYYEEEERQRGNFPDRFSGHQFPNYSSELNVNALLLGDSALYLCASSVYGVSYNEQFFGPGTRLTVL.

There are many counts of this clonotype. This chain joins TRBV3-1 and TRBJ2-1; D is unresolved. The CDR3 sequence is 16 residues long. Trimming cost V 0 bases and J 8 bases, with 17 bases left between them. The germline gives CDR1 LGHDT, CDR2 YNNKEL (reference sequence). The CDR3 DNA is TGTGCCAGCAGCCAAGACGGAGCGCAATTTGGACATGAGCAGTTCTTC. Translation gives CASSQDGAQFGHEQFF.

This sequence joins TRBV10-3 and TRBJ1-5; possibly TRBD1 for D (5 bases). Germline CDR1 and CDR2: ENHRY and SYGVKD. Trimming took off 0 bases at V and 6 bases at J, with 12 bases between the two ends. CDR3 size: 15 residues. CDR3 DNA: TGTGCCATCAGTGAGTCGGGCAGGGCTGGTCAGCCCCAGCATTTT. Protein sequence: CAISESGRAGQPQHF.

The chain has TRBV2 and TRBJ2-1, with TRBD2 matching 7 bases. V dropped 5 bases and J dropped 3; count of bases not matched to a gene: 7. In germline, CDR1 is SNHLY, CDR2 FYNNEI. There are 15 residues in the CDR3. The CDR3 sequence: CASSSRGEVYNEQFF. Written as DNA, the CDR3 is TGTGCCAGCAGTTCCCGGGGGGAGGTCTACAATGAGCAGTTCTTC.

This chain connects TRBV27 to TRBJ1-1; D is undetermined. The germline gives CDR1 MNHEY, CDR2 SMNVEV (reference sequence). The V gene lost 8 bases and the J gene lost 1 base, with 26 bases spanning the gap. The CDR3 loop spans 18 amino acids. CDR3 protein: CASRTGFRREQTNTEAFF. CDR3 coding DNA: TGTGCCAGCCGAACCGGGTTCCGGCGGGAACAGACGAACACTGAAGCTTTCTTT.

This clonotype was detected many times. V gene TRBV18 combines with J gene TRBJ1-2, with 7 nucleotides matching TRBD1. The CDR3 totals 13 residues. Germline trimming cut 8 bases from V and 5 bases from J; bases unmatched to any gene: 8. From germline, CDR1 is KGHSH and CDR2 LQKENI. The CDR3 sequence is CASSPGTAYGYTF. The DNA for the CDR3 is TGTGCCAGCAGCCCCGGGACAGCTTATGGCTACACCTTC.

In its sample, this clonotype was seen a few times. V is TRBV5-1 and J is TRBJ1-4, with 8 bases fitting TRBD1. CDR3 size: 15 residues. V lost 0 bases, J lost 8 bases, and 6 bases stayed unmatched. CDR1 SGHRS and CDR2 YFSETQ come from the germline V gene. The CDR3 reads CASSLGDRSGEKLFF. In DNA form, the CDR3 reads TGCGCCAGCAGCTTGGGGGACAGGTCCGGAGAAAAACTGTTTTTT. The full variable domain, its missing parts supplied by reference TRBV5-1 and TRBJ1-4, is KAGVTQTPRYLIKTRGQQVTLSCSPISGHRSVSWYQQTPGQGLQFLFEYFSETQRNKGNFPGRFSGRQFSNSRSEMNVSTLELGDSALYLCASSLGDRSGEKLFFGSGTQLSVL.

The gene calls are TRBV6-2 or TRBV6-3 and TRBJ2-3; 7 bases are a match to TRBD2. The J segment lost 3 bases and the V segment lost 7 bases, leaving 7 bases of the junction unmatched. CDR1 MNHEY and CDR2 SVGEGT come from the germline V gene. The CDR3 consists of 14 residues. CDR3 bases: TGTGCCAGCACCCCCCTCGGGGGGACAGATACGCAGTATTTT. Residues: CASTPLGGTDTQYF.

This clonotype occurred a few times. The chain combines TRBV7-2 with TRBJ2-3; 8 positions agree with TRBD2. The CDR3 sequence is 16 residues long. V shed 1 base, J shed 4 bases, and the junction held 7 bases outside the gene matches. CDR1 and CDR2 from the germline V gene are SGHTA and FQGNSA. This chain's CDR3 is CASSLEGTRSADTQYF. For the CDR3, the DNA is TGTGCCAGCAGCTTAGAAGGGACTAGATCCGCAGATACGCAGTATTTT.

This rearrangement joins TRBV7-8 to TRBJ2-1; D ambiguous. Trimming cost V 6 bases and J 0 bases, with 9 bases left between them. The CDR3 totals 14 residues. Germline V lookup: CDR1 SGHVS, CDR2 FQNEAQ. Here the CDR3 reads CASSQQSSYNEQFF. CDR3 bases: TGTGCCAGCAGTCAACAGAGCTCCTACAATGAGCAGTTCTTC.

In this sample, this clonotype turned up many times. V gene TRBV7-3 combines with J gene TRBJ2-2; TRBD1 is a possible D gene (5 bases). Germline assignment: CDR1 SGHTA and CDR2 FQGTGA. The CDR3 consists of 13 residues. Deletions cut 1 base from V and 8 bases from J, with 8 bases between. CDR3 sequence: CASSLKRGGELFF. Written as DNA, the CDR3 is TGTGCCAGCAGCTTAAAAAGGGGTGGGGAGCTGTTTTTT.

This clonotype was picked up a small number of times. V gene TRBV18 combines with J gene TRBJ1-4; D not resolved. The CDR3 is 15 residues long. The germline V and J ends were trimmed by 8 bases and 0 bases, with 13 bases remaining between them. Looked up from germline, CDR1 is KGHSH and CDR2 is LQKENI. The CDR3 sequence is CASGTGRATNEKLFF. CDR3 sequence (DNA): TGTGCCAGCGGCACCGGGCGGGCAACTAATGAAAAACTGTTTTTT.

This sequence joins TRBV3-1 and TRBJ1-6; D is ambiguous. Germline CDR1 and CDR2: LGHDT and YNNKEL (reference sequence). V was cut by 3 bases and J by 12 bases, with 15 bases left in between. CDR3 size: 14 residues. The CDR3 bases are TGTGCCAGCAGCCAGGGTATGGCTAATAGACCCCTCCACTTT. Amino acid sequence: CASSQGMANRPLHF.

Many counts were recorded for this clonotype. The chain employs TRBV12-3 or TRBV12-4 and TRBJ1-5; D unresolved. The CDR3 is made up of 13 amino acids. Trimming stripped 0 bases from V and 7 bases from J, with 7 bases between. CDR3 DNA sequence: TGTGCCAGCAGTTTAGCGGTTCGCCAGCCCCAGCATTTT. It codes for CASSLAVRQPQHF.

This clonotype occurred a few times. The V call is TRBV27, the J call TRBJ2-1, with 7 bases fitting TRBD2. Germline-derived CDR1 and CDR2 are MNHEY and SMNVEV (reference sequence). With 5 bases clipped from V and 3 bases from J, the junction kept 7 bases outside the gene matches. CDR3 size: 15 residues. CDR3 amino acids: CASSLWGRVYNEQFF. In DNA, the CDR3 is TGTGCCAGCAGTCTCTGGGGGAGGGTCTACAATGAGCAGTTCTTC.

This clonotype was seen a few times. The chain employs TRBV18 and TRBJ1-4; 8 bases are shared with TRBD1. CDR1 and CDR2 from the germline V gene are KGHSH and LQKENI. J gave up 8 bases and V 3 bases, and 8 bases lay outside the gene matches. The CDR3 is 15 residues long. The CDR3 nucleotides read TGTGCCAGCTCACCCCTCGACAGGGGTGGGGAAAAACTGTTTTTT. As protein: CASSPLDRGGEKLFF.

At least ten counts were recorded for this clonotype. This chain joins TRBV28 and TRBJ2-5; 8 nucleotides align to TRBD1. The CDR3 sequence is 15 residues long. The junction had 7 bases not matched to a gene; V was cut back by 5 bases and J by 2 bases. CDR1 and CDR2 (germline): MDHEN, SYDVKM. As DNA, the CDR3 is TGTGCCAGCAGTCAGGGGGCGCGAGGACAAGAGACCCAGTACTTC. As protein: CASSQGARGQETQYF.

CDR3 loop: CASRRDRTDTQYF. The CDR3 DNA is TGTGCCAGCAGGAGAGACAGAACGGATACGCAGTATTTT. The genes are TRBV6-1 and TRBJ2-3; D is possibly TRBD1 (5 bases). The CDR3 runs 13 residues. Germline V gene lookup returns CDR1 MNHNS and CDR2 SASEGT. Trimming pared 6 bases from V and 6 bases from J, leaving 13 bases between.